The T cell receptor beta chain under discussion was sequenced for a study of human T cells and chemical hapten exposure. It was the library that attached unique molecular identifiers to individual cDNA molecules. One entry per CDR3 protein, called by TCRdb with MiXCR from the RACE reads. The data hold 90,000 to 110,000 distinct CDR3 sequences, with roughly a third observed a single time. Time point indicated: patch test 3, about 24 weeks after DPC sensitization. As for treatment: therapeutic diphenylcyclopropenone sensitization with weekly scalp DPC. The CDR3 runs 14 residues. The germline V and J ends were trimmed by 1 base and 4 bases, with 11 bases remaining between them. Germline CDR1 reads MDHEN; CDR2 reads SYDVKM.

The origin of this receptor is a man aged 35-49 years with alopecia areata. Some clones in this sample may be carry-over from other donors' samples. J is TRBJ2-7 and V is TRBV28, with D possibly being TRBD2 (5 bases). Material: whole blood, obtained in connection with sensitization to the hapten diphenylcyclopropenone (DPC). DNA for the CDR3: TGTGCCAGCAGTTTATTGGAGGTTTGGTACGAGCAGTACTTC. Translated: CASSLLEVWYEQYF.